These 10 T cell receptor beta chains were all obtained from the same sample, sequenced in a study of T cells in Graves' hyperthyroidism and ophthalmopathy. The CDR3 regions of TCR beta were amplified from RNA transcripts. The HTBI set primed first-round TCR CDR3 RT-PCR. TCRdb recomputed calls from the multiplex PCR reads with MiXCR, one row per CDR3 protein. The sample shows almost 500,000 distinct CDR3 sequences, approximately 22% of them seen only once. Material for sequencing was blood. Receptors were obtained from a woman in her seventies with Graves' ophthalmopathy.

J is TRBJ1-1 and V is TRBV14; no definite D call. The V and J ends lost 0 bases and 7 bases respectively, with 6 bases between them. Germline CDR1 is SGHDN and CDR2 is FVKESK. CDR3 length equals 12 residues. DNA for the CDR3: TGTGCCAGCAGCCAAGATTGGCGTGAAGCTTTCTTT. As protein: CASSQDWREAFF.

At least ten counts were recorded for this clonotype. The chain combines TRBV7-6 with TRBJ1-6, with unresolved D. The V gene lost 1 base and the J gene lost 8 bases, with 9 bases spanning the gap. Germline V gene data show CDR1 as SGHVS and CDR2 as FNYEAQ. This CDR3 is built from 14 residues. The CDR3 DNA sequence: TGTGCCAGCAGCTTAGGAGGAAAAGATTCACCCCTCCACTTT. It yields the protein CASSLGGKDSPLHF.

This clonotype was detected a few times. This may be a read error, as it is one base from a much larger clone. The chain combines TRBV11-1 with TRBJ1-1; perhaps TRBD1 as D (6 bases). Germline CDR1 reads SGHAT; CDR2 reads FQDESV (reference sequence). This CDR3 is built from 14 residues. This CDR3 is CAGSLTGSHTEAFF. In nucleotides, the CDR3 is TGTGCCGGCAGCCTTACAGGGTCCCACACTGAAGCTTTCTTT.

This clonotype was recorded a few times. This chain joins TRBV5-1 and TRBJ1-2; no clear D gene. The germline V gene has CDR1 SGHRS and CDR2 YFSETQ. The CDR3 has 15 residues. V gave up 2 bases and J gave up 0 bases, with 11 bases separating them. The CDR3 bases are TGCGCCAGCAGCTTACTCGGTCCCCCTAACTATGGCTACACCTTC. Protein product: CASSLLGPPNYGYTF.

The V gene is TRBV14, the J gene TRBJ1-1, with a weak D call TRBD1 (5 bases). Trimming cost V 3 bases and J 6 bases, with 11 bases left between them. There are 13 residues in the CDR3. The germline V gene encodes CDR1 SGHDN and CDR2 FVKESK. CDR3 DNA: TGTGCCAGCAGCCAGGGGGTATGGTCTGAAGCTTTCTTT. Translated: CASSQGVWSEAFF.

The chain carries TRBV29-1 and TRBJ1-2, with 9 bases identical to TRBD1. Germline loops: CDR1 SQVTM, CDR2 ANQGSEA. This CDR3 has 13 residues. V shed 7 bases, J shed 5 bases, and the junction held 8 bases outside the gene matches. The CDR3 DNA reads as TGCAGCGCTACAGGGGGCCAAGGGTATGGCTACACCTTC. Translating it yields CSATGGQGYGYTF.

This clonotype occurred a few times. Germline is not matched at one junction end, which may reflect a read error. The rearrangement joins TRBV6-2 or TRBV6-3 to TRBJ2-1; 11 positions match TRBD2. The CDR3 has 18 amino acids. CDR1 is MNHEY and CDR2 is SVGEGT in the germline V gene. The CDR3 bases are TGTACCAGCAGTGGTACTAGCGGGAGCGAGAGCTCCTACAATGAGCAGTTCTTC. Translated: CTSSGTSGSESSYNEQFF.

The CDR3 DNA reads as TGTGCCAGCAGCTTAGCGGAGGACCCGATGGGAAAACTGTTTTTT. This sequence encodes CASSLAEDPMGKLFF. V and J are TRBV7-9 and TRBJ1-4; D is undetermined. Trimming removed 0 bases from V and 10 bases from J, with 15 bases in between. The CDR3 is made up of 15 amino acids. Per the germline V gene, CDR1 is SEHNR and CDR2 is FQNEAQ (reference sequence).

This clonotype was recorded a few times. This chain connects TRBV9 to TRBJ2-7; TRBD1 matches at 8 bases. V was pared by 4 bases and J by 2 bases, with 5 bases of the junction left unmatched. Germline V lookup: CDR1 SGDLS, CDR2 YYNGEE. The CDR3 length is 14 residues. For the CDR3, the DNA is TGTGCCAGCAGCACCAGACAGGGGCCCTACGAGCAGTACTTC. This codes for CASSTRQGPYEQYF.

The chain employs TRBV5-1 and TRBJ2-1; no clear D gene. Trimming took off 5 bases at V and 0 bases at J, with 12 bases between the two ends. The CDR3 spans 15 residues. Germline assignment: CDR1 SGHRS and CDR2 YFSETQ. CDR3: CASSRAPGSYNEQFF. The CDR3 coding sequence is TGCGCCAGCAGTCGGGCCCCAGGCTCCTACAATGAGCAGTTCTTC.